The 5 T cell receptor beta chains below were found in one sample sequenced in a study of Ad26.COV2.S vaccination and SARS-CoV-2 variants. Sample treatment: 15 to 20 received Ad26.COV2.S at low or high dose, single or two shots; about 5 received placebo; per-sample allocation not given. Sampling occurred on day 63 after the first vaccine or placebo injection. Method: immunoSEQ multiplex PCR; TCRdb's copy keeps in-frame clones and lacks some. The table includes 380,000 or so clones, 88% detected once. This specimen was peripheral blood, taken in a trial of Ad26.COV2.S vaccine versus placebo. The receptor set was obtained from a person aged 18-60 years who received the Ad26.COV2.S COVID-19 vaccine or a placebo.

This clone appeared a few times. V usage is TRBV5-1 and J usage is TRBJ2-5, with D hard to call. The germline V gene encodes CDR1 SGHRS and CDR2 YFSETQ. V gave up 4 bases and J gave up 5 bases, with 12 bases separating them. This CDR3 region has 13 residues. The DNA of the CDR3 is TGCGCCAGCAGCAATAACTTGAGGGAGACCCAGTACTTC. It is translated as CASSNNLRETQYF.

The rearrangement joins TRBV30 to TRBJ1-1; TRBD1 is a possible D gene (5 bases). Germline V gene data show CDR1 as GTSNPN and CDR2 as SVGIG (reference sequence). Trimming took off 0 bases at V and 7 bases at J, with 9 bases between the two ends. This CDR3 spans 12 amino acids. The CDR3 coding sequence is TGTGCCTGGAGTGTAGGTAGGGGTGAAGCTTTCTTT. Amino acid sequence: CAWSVGRGEAFF.

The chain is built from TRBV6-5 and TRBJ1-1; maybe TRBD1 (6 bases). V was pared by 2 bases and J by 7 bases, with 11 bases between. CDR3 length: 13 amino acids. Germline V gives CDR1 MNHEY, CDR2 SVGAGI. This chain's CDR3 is CASSYGGGGEAFF. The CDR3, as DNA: TGTGCCAGCAGTTACGGGGGGGGCGGTGAAGCTTTCTTT.

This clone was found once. CDR3: CASSQDGGRVFGYTF. The CDR3 DNA sequence: TGCGCCAGCAGCCAAGATGGGGGGCGGGTTTTTGGCTACACCTTC. The V call is TRBV4-3, the J call TRBJ1-2; possibly TRBD1 for D (6 bases). Germline V gene sequence: CDR1 LGHNA, CDR2 YSLEER. The CDR3 runs 15 residues. V was shortened by 0 bases and J by 7 bases, with 15 bases between the two germline ends.

CDR3 in amino acids: CASSPVRRGRGTEAFF. The DNA of the CDR3 is TGTGCCAGCAGCCCCGTCCGGCGGGGGAGGGGGACTGAAGCTTTCTTT. The V gene is TRBV7-3, the J gene TRBJ1-1, with D perhaps matching TRBD1 (6 bases). In germline, CDR1 is SGHTA, CDR2 FQGTGA. This CDR3 spans 16 amino acids. V was clipped by 5 bases and J by 5 bases, with 21 bases between them.